This is a list of T cell receptor beta chains from one sample in a study of identical twins. TCRdb re-derived calls from the 5' RACE reads in MiXCR, one entry per CDR3 protein. The sample yields a few hundred thousand distinct CDR3 sequences, over 8.5% seen once. These same records also appear under a second study, on yellow fever vaccine responses in identical twins.

Specimen: PBMCs. These receptors were obtained from a woman aged 18-30 years in good health. Each CDR3 is given with its conserved first and last residue. The D gene is left open where the match is weak. Only part of the rows carry a size: once, few, many, or a class if the clone is expanded.

CDR3aa,CDR3nt,j_gene,abundance,d_gene,v_gene
CASSPVAGAGDTQYF,TGTGCCAGCAGCCCGGTAGCGGGAGCAGGGGATACGCAGTATTTT,TRBJ2-3,few,TRBD2,TRBV3-1
CASSKKGQGFGVQYF,TGTGCCAGCAGCAAAAAAGGACAGGGGTTTGGGGTTCAGTACTTC,TRBJ2-4,.,TRBD1,TRBV7-3
CATSRGTGGAEQYF,TGTGCAACCTCCCGCGGGACAGGGGGCGCGGAGCAGTACTTC,TRBJ2-7,few,TRBD1,TRBV3-1
CASSLPGQSTDTQYF,TGTGCCAGCAGTCTACCGGGACAGAGCACAGATACGCAGTATTTT,TRBJ2-3,few,TRBD1,TRBV28
CSKRGTGSTDTQYF,TGCAGTAAGAGGGGGACAGGTAGCACAGATACGCAGTATTTT,TRBJ2-3,few,TRBD1,TRBV20-1
CASRDWDTDTQYF,TGCGCCAGCCGGGACTGGGACACAGATACGCAGTATTTT,TRBJ2-3,few,.,TRBV10-2
CASTPGTGGLTDTQYF,TGTGCCAGCACCCCAGGGACAGGAGGGCTCACAGATACGCAGTATTTT,TRBJ2-3,many,TRBD1,TRBV12-3/TRBV12-4
CASSQDRLAGGPFF,TGCGCCAGCAGCCAAGATAGACTAGCGGGAGGCCCGTTCTTC,TRBJ2-1,many,TRBD2,TRBV4-3
CATLTPGLQETQYF,TGTGCCACGCTAACCCCGGGACTCCAAGAGACCCAGTACTTC,TRBJ2-5,few,.,TRBV6-1
CASRGRGYNEQFF,TGTGCCAGCAGGGGGAGGGGGTACAATGAGCAGTTCTTC,TRBJ2-1,many,.,TRBV12-3/TRBV12-4
CASSPGAGGPSNEQFF,TGTGCCAGCAGCCCTGGAGCGGGAGGGCCGTCCAATGAGCAGTTCTTC,TRBJ2-1,many,TRBD2,TRBV11-2
CASSFYEGFPGANVLTF,TGTGCCAGCAGTTTTTACGAGGGTTTCCCTGGGGCCAACGTCCTGACTTTC,TRBJ2-6,many,.,TRBV12-3/TRBV12-4
CASSQRIAGEYYEQFF,TGCGCCAGCAGCCAACGTATAGCGGGAGAGTACTATGAGCAGTTCTTC,TRBJ2-1,.,TRBD2,TRBV4-3
CATSSPHGINQPQHF,TGTGCCACCAGCTCCCCCCACGGTATAAATCAGCCCCAGCATTTT,TRBJ1-5,few,.,TRBV25-1
CASSRRLAQASYEQYF,TGCGCCAGCAGCCGCAGACTAGCGCAAGCTTCCTACGAGCAGTACTTC,TRBJ2-7,few,TRBD2,TRBV5-1
CASSHTGTGSTGELFF,TGCGCCAGCAGCCATACCGGGACAGGGTCCACCGGGGAGCTGTTTTTT,TRBJ2-2,.,TRBD1,TRBV4-1
CASSLGQVNTEAFF,TGTGCCAGCAGCTTAGGACAAGTCAACACTGAAGCTTTCTTT,TRBJ1-1,many,.,TRBV7-9
CASSQVFTGGEDGELFF,TGCGCCAGCAGCCAAGTTTTTACAGGGGGCGAGGACGGGGAGCTGTTTTTT,TRBJ2-2,few,TRBD1,TRBV4-1
CASSQAGVGDIQYF,TGTGCCAGCAGCCAAGCGGGGGTCGGTGACATTCAGTACTTC,TRBJ2-4,.,.,TRBV3-1
CASSPEGGVGAGELFF,TGCGCCAGCTCCCCGGAGGGCGGAGTTGGGGCCGGGGAGCTGTTTTTT,TRBJ2-2,few,.,TRBV5-1
CASSSDSANYGYTF,TGTGCCAGCAGCTCAGACAGCGCTAACTATGGCTACACCTTC,TRBJ1-2,.,.,TRBV6-1
CSVVGLGYEQYF,TGCAGCGTTGTAGGGCTAGGCTACGAGCAGTACTTC,TRBJ2-7,.,.,TRBV29-1
CASSALTGGKGGYTF,TGTGCCAGCAGCGCGTTGACAGGGGGAAAGGGTGGCTACACCTTC,TRBJ1-2,.,TRBD1,TRBV12-3/TRBV12-4
CSAMTGFNQPQHF,TGCAGTGCGATGACAGGCTTCAATCAGCCCCAGCATTTT,TRBJ1-5,.,.,TRBV20-1
CASSVQRELYPEQYF,TGCGCCAGCAGCGTACAGCGGGAGCTTTATCCCGAGCAGTACTTC,TRBJ2-7,many,TRBD2,TRBV5-1
CASSSLSGLSTDTQYF,TGTGCCAGCAGTTCTCTCAGCGGGTTAAGCACAGATACGCAGTATTTT,TRBJ2-3,many,.,TRBV28
CSATTLRSGTQYF,TGCAGTGCTACCACCCTGCGGAGTGGGACCCAGTACTTC,TRBJ2-5,.,.,TRBV20-1